The 5 T cell receptor beta chains presented below share a single source sample, sequenced in a study of response to subunit inactivated influenza vaccine. Using its own MiXCR run on the RT-PCR reads, TCRdb lists one record per CDR3 protein. The data hold a few hundred thousand distinct CDR3 sequences, with around 15% observed a single time. The sequencing here drew on PBMCs from blood, taken less than 13 days after vaccination. The receptor source for this set is a man aged 50-59 years who received an inactivated influenza vaccine.

The DNA of the CDR3 is TGTGCCAGCAGTTTTTCCGGGGGAGGCTACACCTTC. It is translated as CASSFSGGGYTF. This chain joins TRBV12-3 or TRBV12-4 and TRBJ1-2, with a tentative D call TRBD1 (5 bases). The CDR3 sequence is 12 residues long. The V end was cut by 3 bases, the J end by 8 bases, with 10 bases between.

This clonotype was seen more than once but under ten times. This CDR3 reads CASAEGHEQFF. CDR3 sequence (DNA): TGTGCCAGCGCTGAGGGACATGAGCAGTTCTTC. The chain couples TRBV6-2 or TRBV6-3 to TRBJ2-1; either TRBD1 or TRBD2 may supply D (5 bases each). V was cut by 8 bases and J by 8 bases, with 10 bases left in between. The CDR3 covers 11 residues. The germline CDR1 and CDR2 sequences are MNHEY and SVGEGT.

CDR3 DNA sequence: TGTGCCAGCAGACCTACAGGGGCGATCTATGGCTACACCTTC. Its protein is CASRPTGAIYGYTF. The V call is TRBV6-2 or TRBV6-3, the J call TRBJ1-2, with 7 bases matching TRBD1. Per germline, CDR1 MNHEY and CDR2 SVGEGT. The CDR3 has 14 residues. J was trimmed by 4 bases and V by 6 bases; bases with no gene match: 8.

This clonotype appeared a few times. The CDR3 DNA reads as TGCGCCAGCAGCAACCCGGGACAGGGTAGAGTTTTGGAGACCCAGTACTTC. This codes for CASSNPGQGRVLETQYF. This rearrangement joins TRBV5-1 to TRBJ2-5, with 9 bases lining up with TRBD1. CDR1 SGHRS and CDR2 YFSETQ come from the germline V gene. The V gene end was trimmed by 4 bases and the J gene end by 5 bases; junction bases not matched to a gene: 15. The CDR3 extends over 17 amino acids.

This clonotype turned up a few times. The chain has TRBV7-2 and TRBJ1-3; no clear D. Germline CDR1 and CDR2: SGHTA and FQGNSA. The ends were cut back, 2 bases at V and 4 bases at J, with 12 bases in the middle. This CDR3 spans 15 amino acids. The CDR3 nucleotides are TGTGCCAGCAGCTTATCTCCCCAAACCGGAAACACCATATATTTT. Its translation: CASSLSPQTGNTIYF.